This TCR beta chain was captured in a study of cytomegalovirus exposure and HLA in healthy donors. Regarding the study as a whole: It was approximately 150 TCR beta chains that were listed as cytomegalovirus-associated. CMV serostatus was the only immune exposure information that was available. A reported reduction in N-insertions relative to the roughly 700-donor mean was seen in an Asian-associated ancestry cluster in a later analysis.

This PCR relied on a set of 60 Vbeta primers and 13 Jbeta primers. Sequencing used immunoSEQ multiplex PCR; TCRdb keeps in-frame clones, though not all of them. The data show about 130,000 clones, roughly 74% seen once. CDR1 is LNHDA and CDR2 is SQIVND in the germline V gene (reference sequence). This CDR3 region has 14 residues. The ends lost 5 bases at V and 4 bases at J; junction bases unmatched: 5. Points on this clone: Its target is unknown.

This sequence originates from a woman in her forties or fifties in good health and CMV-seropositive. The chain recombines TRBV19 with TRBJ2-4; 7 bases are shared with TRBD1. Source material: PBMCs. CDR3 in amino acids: CASSPPGQKNIQYF. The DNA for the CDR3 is TGTGCCAGTAGTCCACCGGGACAGAAAAACATTCAGTACTTC.